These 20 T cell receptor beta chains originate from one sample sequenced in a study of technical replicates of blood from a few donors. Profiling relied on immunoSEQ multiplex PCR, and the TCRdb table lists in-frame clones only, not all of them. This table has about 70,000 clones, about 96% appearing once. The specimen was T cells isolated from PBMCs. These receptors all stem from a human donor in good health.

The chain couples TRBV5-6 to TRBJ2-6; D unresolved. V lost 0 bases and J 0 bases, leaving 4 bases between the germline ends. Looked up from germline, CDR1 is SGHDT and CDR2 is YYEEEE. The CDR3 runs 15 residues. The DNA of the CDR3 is TGTGCCAGCAGCTTGGGACTCTCTGGGGCCAACGTCCTGACTTTC. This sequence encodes CASSLGLSGANVLTF.

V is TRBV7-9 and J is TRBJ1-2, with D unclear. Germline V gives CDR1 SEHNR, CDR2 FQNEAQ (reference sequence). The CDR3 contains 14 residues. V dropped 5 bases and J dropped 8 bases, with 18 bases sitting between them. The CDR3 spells CASSPNARERGYTF. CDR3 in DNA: TGTGCCAGCAGCCCGAATGCGAGGGAAAGGGGCTACACCTTC.

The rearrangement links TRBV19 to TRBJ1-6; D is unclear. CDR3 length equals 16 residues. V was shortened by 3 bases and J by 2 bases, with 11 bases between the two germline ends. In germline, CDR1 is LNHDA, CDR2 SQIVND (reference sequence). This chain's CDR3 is CASSMERATYNSPLHF. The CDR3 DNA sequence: TGTGCCAGTAGTATGGAGAGGGCGACCTATAATTCACCCCTCCACTTT.

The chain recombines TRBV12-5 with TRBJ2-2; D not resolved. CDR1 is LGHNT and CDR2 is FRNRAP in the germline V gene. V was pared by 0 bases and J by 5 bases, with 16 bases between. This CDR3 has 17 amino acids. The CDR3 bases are TGTGCTAGTGGTTTGGTAGACAAAAATTGGTCGACCGGGGAGCTGTTTTTT. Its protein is CASGLVDKNWSTGELFF.

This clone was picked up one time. CDR3 region: CASSQEARGFVYEQYF. CDR3 DNA sequence: TGTGCCAGCAGCCAAGAAGCCCGCGGGTTTGTCTACGAGCAGTACTTC. The chain is built from TRBV14 and TRBJ2-7; D is perhaps TRBD2 (5 bases). The V gene's germline CDR1 is SGHDN and CDR2 FVKESK. This CDR3 has 16 amino acids. Trimming took 0 bases from V and 3 from J, leaving 15 bases between them.

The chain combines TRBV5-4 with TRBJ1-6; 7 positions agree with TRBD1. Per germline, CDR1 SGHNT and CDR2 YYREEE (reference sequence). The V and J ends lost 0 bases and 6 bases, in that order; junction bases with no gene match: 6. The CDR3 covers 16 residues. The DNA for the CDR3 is TGTGCCAGCAGCTTGGAGGGGGCGATGGCTAATTCACCCCTCCACTTT. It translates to CASSLEGAMANSPLHF.

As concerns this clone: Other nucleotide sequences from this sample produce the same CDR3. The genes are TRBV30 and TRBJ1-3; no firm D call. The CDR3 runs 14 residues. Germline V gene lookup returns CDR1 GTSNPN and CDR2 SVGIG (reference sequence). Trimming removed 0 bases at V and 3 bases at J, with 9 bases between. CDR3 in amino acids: CAWSVPGSGNTIYF. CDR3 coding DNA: TGTGCCTGGAGTGTTCCGGGAAGTGGAAACACCATATATTTT.

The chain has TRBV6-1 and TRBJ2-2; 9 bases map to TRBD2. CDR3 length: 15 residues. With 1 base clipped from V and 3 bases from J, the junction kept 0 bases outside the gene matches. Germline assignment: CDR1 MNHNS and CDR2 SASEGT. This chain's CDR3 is CASSEGTSDTGELFF. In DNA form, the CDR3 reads TGTGCCAGCAGTGAAGGGACTAGCGACACCGGGGAGCTGTTTTTT.

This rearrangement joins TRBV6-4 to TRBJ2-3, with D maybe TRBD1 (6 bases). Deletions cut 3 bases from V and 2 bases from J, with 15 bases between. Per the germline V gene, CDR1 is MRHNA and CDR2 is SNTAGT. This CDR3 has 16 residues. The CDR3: CASSETRGTHTDTQYF. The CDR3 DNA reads TGTGCCAGCAGTGAAACCAGGGGCACACACACAGATACGCAGTATTTT.

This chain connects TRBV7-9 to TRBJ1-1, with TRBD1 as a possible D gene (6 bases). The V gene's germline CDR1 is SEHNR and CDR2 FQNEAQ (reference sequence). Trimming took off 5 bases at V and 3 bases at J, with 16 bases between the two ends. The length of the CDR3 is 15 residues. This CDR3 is CASSPKGVAYTEAFF. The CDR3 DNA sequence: TGTGCCAGCAGCCCCAAGGGGGTGGCTTACACTGAAGCTTTCTTT. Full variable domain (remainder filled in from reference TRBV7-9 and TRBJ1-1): DTGVSQNPRHKITKRGQNVTFRCDPISEHNRLYWYRQTLGQGPEFLTYFQNEAQLEKSRLLSDRFSAERPKGSFSTLEIQRTEQGDSAMYLCASSPKGVAYTEAFFGQGTRLTVV.

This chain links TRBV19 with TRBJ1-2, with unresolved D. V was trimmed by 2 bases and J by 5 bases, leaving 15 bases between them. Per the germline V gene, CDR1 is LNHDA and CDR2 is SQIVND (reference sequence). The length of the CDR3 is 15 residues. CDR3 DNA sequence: TGTGCCAGTAGTATAACGCTGGACGGCGGGTATGGCTACACCTTC. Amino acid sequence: CASSITLDGGYGYTF.

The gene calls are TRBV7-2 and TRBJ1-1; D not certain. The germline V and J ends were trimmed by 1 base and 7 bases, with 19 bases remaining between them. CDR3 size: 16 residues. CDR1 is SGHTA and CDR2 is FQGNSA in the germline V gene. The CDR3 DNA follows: TGTGCCAGCAGCTTAGGGGGATTCGTGGAGGGCGGTGAAGCTTTCTTT. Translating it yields CASSLGGFVEGGEAFF.

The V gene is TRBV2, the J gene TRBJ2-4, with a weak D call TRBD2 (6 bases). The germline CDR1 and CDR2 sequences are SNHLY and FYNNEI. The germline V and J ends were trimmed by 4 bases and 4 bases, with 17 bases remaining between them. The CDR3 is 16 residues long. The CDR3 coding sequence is TGTGCCAGCAGTGGGGAAAAGGGAGGTTGGAAAAACATTCAGTACTTC. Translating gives CASSGEKGGWKNIQYF.

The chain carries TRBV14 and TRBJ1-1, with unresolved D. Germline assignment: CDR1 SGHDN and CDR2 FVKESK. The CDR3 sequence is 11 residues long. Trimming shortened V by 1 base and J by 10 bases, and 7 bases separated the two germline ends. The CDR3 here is CASSQGGRAFF. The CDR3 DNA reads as TGTGCCAGCAGCCAAGGAGGAAGAGCTTTCTTT.

CDR3 sequence: CAWGLQGMSEQYF. The CDR3, as DNA: TGTGCCTGGGGATTGCAGGGGATGAGCGAGCAGTACTTC. The gene calls are TRBV30 and TRBJ2-7, with a weak D call TRBD1 (6 bases). The CDR3 is 13 amino acids. CDR1 and CDR2 (germline): GTSNPN, SVGIG (reference sequence). V lost 5 bases, J lost 6 bases, and 17 bases lay in between.

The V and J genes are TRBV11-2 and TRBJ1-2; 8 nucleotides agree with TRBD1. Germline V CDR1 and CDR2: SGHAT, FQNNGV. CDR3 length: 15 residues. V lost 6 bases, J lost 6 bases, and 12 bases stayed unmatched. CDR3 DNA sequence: TGTGCCAGCAGAACTCCCTGGACAGGGAGAGATGGCTACACCTTC. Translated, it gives CASRTPWTGRDGYTF. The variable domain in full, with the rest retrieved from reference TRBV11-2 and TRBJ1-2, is EAGVAQSPRYKIIEKRQSVAFWCNPISGHATLYWYQQILGQGPKLLIQFQNNGVVDDSQLPKDRFSAERLKGVDSTLKIQPAKLEDSAVYLCASRTPWTGRDGYTFGSGTRLTVV.

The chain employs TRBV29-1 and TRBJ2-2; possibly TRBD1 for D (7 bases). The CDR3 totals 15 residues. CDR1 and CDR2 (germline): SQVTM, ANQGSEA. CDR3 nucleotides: TGCGCTATATTGGCGGGACAGTCGAACACCGGGGAGCTGTTTTTT. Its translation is CAILAGQSNTGELFF.

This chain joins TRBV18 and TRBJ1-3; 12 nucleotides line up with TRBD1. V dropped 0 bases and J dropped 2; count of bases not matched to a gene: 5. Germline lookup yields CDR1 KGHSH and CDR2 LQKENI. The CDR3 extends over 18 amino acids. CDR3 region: CASSPPGQGAETGNTIYF. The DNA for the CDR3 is TGTGCCAGCTCACCACCGGGACAGGGGGCTGAAACTGGAAACACCATATATTTT.

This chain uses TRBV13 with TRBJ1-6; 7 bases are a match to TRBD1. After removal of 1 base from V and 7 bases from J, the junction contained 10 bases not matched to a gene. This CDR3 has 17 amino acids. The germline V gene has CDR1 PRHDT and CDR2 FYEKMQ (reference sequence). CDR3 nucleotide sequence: TGTGCCAGCAGCTTAGAGGGTTGGGGACAGAAGAATTCACCCCTCCACTTT. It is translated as CASSLEGWGQKNSPLHF.

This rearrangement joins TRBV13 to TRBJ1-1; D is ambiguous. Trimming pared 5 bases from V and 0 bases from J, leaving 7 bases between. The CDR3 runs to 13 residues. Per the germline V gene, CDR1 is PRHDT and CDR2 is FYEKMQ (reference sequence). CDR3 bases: TGTGCCAGCAGCCCTGGCTTGAACACTGAAGCTTTCTTT. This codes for CASSPGLNTEAFF.